This TCR beta chain is from a study of spatial heterogeneity in lung cancer. About the study: Detected sequences consistently included more beta-chain ones than alpha-chain ones. Study findings and constraints: The estimate shows that only about 6.6% of tumor T cells were covered for alpha and roughly 13% for beta chains. How many expanded intratumoral alpha and beta TCRs were present tracked the tumor mutation count, which was a count of nonsynonymous mutations.

Time point indicated: sample taken at primary tumor resection. Per the germline V gene, CDR1 is MNHEY and CDR2 is SVGEGT. This CDR3 is built from 22 residues. The V and J ends lost 0 bases and 5 bases, in that order; junction bases with no gene match: 17. All TCR cDNA molecules were individually tagged with a unique molecular identifier. TCRdb reprocessed the 5' RACE reads with MiXCR, giving one entry per CDR3 protein. This sample has approximately 9,600 distinct CDR3 sequences, with around 10% found just once. In its sample, this clonotype was seen many times. The target antigen is unknown. Sequenced material: lung tumor tissue, taken at surgery. The V and J genes are TRBV6-2 or TRBV6-3 and TRBJ2-1; 15 nucleotides match TRBD2. The TCR originated in a male donor with early-stage non-small cell lung cancer. The CDR3 reads CASSYSNFGTSGRPSTDNEQFF. Written as DNA, the CDR3 is TGTGCCAGCAGTTACTCGAATTTCGGGACTAGCGGGAGGCCTTCAACCGACAATGAGCAGTTCTTC.